This T cell receptor beta chain was sequenced for a study of blood T cell repertoires in COVID-19. Looking at the study overall: In each case, the material was cDNA or gDNA derived from T cells, B-cell-depleted T cells, or PBMCs.

Under the authors' procedure: The authors estimated nucleated cell counts from reference gene primer amplification. TCRdb's table, derived via immunoSEQ multiplex PCR, lists solely in-frame clones and lacks some. V and J calls plus clone size are reproduced from that table; the DNA served to infer D and trimming. Of about 47,000 clones listed, around four fifths are singletons. Comments on this clone: The same CDR3 also results from other DNA sequences found in this sample.

J lost 5 bases, V lost 1 base, and 2 bases had no gene match. The V gene's germline CDR1 is SGHRS and CDR2 YFSETQ. CDR3 size: 14 residues. Sequencing was done on a sample of peripheral blood. This sequence originates from a man between 60 and 75 years old with active COVID-19. The rearrangement joins TRBV5-1 to TRBJ2-1; 8 bases agree with TRBD2. The CDR3 region has the DNA TGCGCCAGCAGCTTGCTAGCGGGTAACAATGAGCAGTTCTTC. Translated, it gives CASSLLAGNNEQFF.